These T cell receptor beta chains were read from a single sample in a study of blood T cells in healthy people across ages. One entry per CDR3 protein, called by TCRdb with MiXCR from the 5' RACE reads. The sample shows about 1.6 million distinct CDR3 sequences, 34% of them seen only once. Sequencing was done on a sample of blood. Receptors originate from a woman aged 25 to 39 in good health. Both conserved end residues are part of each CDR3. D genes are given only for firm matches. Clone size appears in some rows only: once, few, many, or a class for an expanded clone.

DNA: TGTGCCAGCAGCTTAGATAGTTGGCAGGGTAAAATTCGGTTCTTC
CDR3: CASSLDSWQGKIRFF
V: TRBV11-2
size: .
J: TRBJ2-1
D: .

DNA: TGCAGTGCTAGAGATGTGGTGAACTATGGCTACACCTTC
CDR3: CSARDVVNYGYTF
V: TRBV20-1
size: .
J: TRBJ1-2
D: .

DNA: TGTGCCAGCAGTCTCACAGCAATAAGCACAGATGCGCAGTATTTT
CDR3: CASSLTAISTDAQYF
V: TRBV27
size: .
J: TRBJ2-3
D: .

DNA: TGCGCCAGCAGCGATACGGGCCTCGCGGGAGAGACCCAGTACTTC
CDR3: CASSDTGLAGETQYF
V: TRBV5-1
size: .
J: TRBJ2-5
D: .

DNA: TGCAGTGTTATCGACAGGGCAACCTCCTACGAGCAGTACTTC
CDR3: CSVIDRATSYEQYF
V: TRBV20-1
size: .
J: TRBJ2-7
D: TRBD1

DNA: TGCAGTGCTAGGGCAGGGAACACCGGGGAGCTGTTTTTT
CDR3: CSARAGNTGELFF
V: TRBV20-1
size: .
J: TRBJ2-2
D: .

DNA: TGTGCCAGCTCAATCGGGACAGGGGTTCGCGAGCAGTACTTC
CDR3: CASSIGTGVREQYF
V: TRBV18
size: .
J: TRBJ2-7
D: TRBD1

DNA: TGCAGCGGGGCCCCCGCTCTGGGAGCCCCCAATGAGCAGTTCTTC
CDR3: CSGAPALGAPNEQFF
V: TRBV29-1
size: many
J: TRBJ2-1
D: .

DNA: TGTGCCAGCTCACCAAAAGCGGACAATGAGCAGTTCTTC
CDR3: CASSPKADNEQFF
V: TRBV18
size: .
J: TRBJ2-1
D: .

DNA: TGTGCCAGCAGCGGATACGATACAGGGGGCCGCGGGAGTGGCACAGATACGCAGTATTTT
CDR3: CASSGYDTGGRGSGTDTQYF
V: TRBV9
size: .
J: TRBJ2-3
D: TRBD1

DNA: TGTGCCAGCAGTATAACAGAAGACTACGAGCAGTACTTC
CDR3: CASSITEDYEQYF
V: TRBV12-3/TRBV12-4
size: few
J: TRBJ2-7
D: .

DNA: TGTGCCAGCAGCTTAAGGGCAGGGCTCACAGATACGCAGTATTTT
CDR3: CASSLRAGLTDTQYF
V: TRBV7-9
size: .
J: TRBJ2-3
D: .

DNA: TGCAGTGCAATCAGGACTAGCGGGGGGGCGGATACGCAGTATTTT
CDR3: CSAIRTSGGADTQYF
V: TRBV20-1
size: once
J: TRBJ2-3
D: TRBD2

DNA: TGTGCCAGCAGCGTCGGGACTAGCGGGGCCTTAAATGAGCAGTTCTTC
CDR3: CASSVGTSGALNEQFF
V: TRBV9
size: .
J: TRBJ2-1
D: TRBD2

DNA: TGCGCCAGCAGTGTAGTTAGTGGGCCGAGGGCGGGGCAGTTCTTC
CDR3: CASSVVSGPRAGQFF
V: TRBV10-2
size: .
J: TRBJ2-1
D: .

DNA: TGCGCCAGCAGCTGGACGGGGATTAGCGGGGATTCCGAGCAGTTCTTC
CDR3: CASSWTGISGDSEQFF
V: TRBV4-1
size: .
J: TRBJ2-1
D: TRBD2